A selection of T cell receptor beta chains follows, all from one sample in a study of technical replicates of blood from four donors. The repertoire was sequenced with immunoSEQ multiplex PCR; TCRdb's copy has only in-frame clones and lacks some. The table shows 60,000 to 85,000 clones, with roughly 94% occurring only once. Sequencing input: T cells isolated from PBMCs. These TCRs come from a human donor in good health. The CDR3 runs from the conserved cysteine through the conserved F or W. Fields, in order: CDR3 protein, CDR3 DNA, V gene, clone size, J gene, D gene. A D gene is named only where the DNA matches it firmly. Some rows have no size entry. The others give once, few or many, or a class for an expanded clone.

CAIPGLNYNEQFF,TGTGCCATACCGGGACTAAATTACAATGAGCAGTTCTTC,TRBV10-3,few,TRBJ2-1,TRBD2
CASRDPGTSGRAGTDTQYF,TGTGCCAGCAGGGATCCCGGGACTAGCGGGAGGGCGGGCACAGATACGCAGTATTTT,TRBV5-4,-,TRBJ2-3,TRBD2
CASSGRDRNTGELFF,TGTGCCAGCAGTGGCCGGGACAGGAACACCGGGGAGCTGTTTTTT,TRBV6-6,-,TRBJ2-2,TRBD1
CASSLGGSETQYF,TGTGCCAGCAGCTTAGGCGGGAGTGAGACCCAGTACTTC,TRBV13,-,TRBJ2-5,-
CASSPNVIGEQFF,TGTGCCAGCTCACCTAATGTCATCGGTGAGCAGTTCTTC,TRBV18,-,TRBJ2-1,-
CASSSGYEQYF,TGTGCCAGCAGTTCAGGGTACGAGCAGTACTTC,TRBV27,-,TRBJ2-7,-
CASSLDASSYNEQFF,TGTGCCAGCAGCTTAGACGCTAGCTCCTACAATGAGCAGTTCTTC,TRBV5-4,-,TRBJ2-1,-
CASSFEGAHEQYF,TGTGCCAGCAGCTTCGAGGGGGCGCACGAGCAGTACTTC,TRBV7-2,-,TRBJ2-7,TRBD1
CSVEVANTEAFF,TGCAGCGTTGAAGTGGCGAACACTGAAGCTTTCTTT,TRBV29-1,-,TRBJ1-1,-
CASSLDRGFNTEAFF,TGTGCCAGCAGTTTGGACAGGGGTTTCAACACTGAAGCTTTCTTT,TRBV28,-,TRBJ1-1,TRBD1
CASSYDSSSEAFF,TGTGCCAGCAGTTACGACAGCTCTAGTGAAGCTTTCTTT,TRBV6-5,-,TRBJ1-1,-
CASSDYLNEQFF,TGTGCCAGCAGTGATTATCTCAATGAGCAGTTCTTC,TRBV6-1,-,TRBJ2-1,-
CASSLGLNYEQYF,TGTGCCAGCAGTTTGGGACTTAACTACGAGCAGTACTTC,TRBV27,-,TRBJ2-7,-
CASSRRDSVAETQYF,TGTGCCAGCTCACGCCGGGACTCAGTAGCGGAGACCCAGTACTTC,TRBV18,-,TRBJ2-5,-
CASSIQGRGNTIYF,TGTGCCAGTAGTATCCAGGGGCGTGGAAACACCATATATTTT,TRBV19,-,TRBJ1-3,-
CASSRHQQVFSEAFF,TGTGCCAGCAGCAGGCACCAACAGGTTTTTTCTGAAGCTTTCTTT,TRBV6-1,-,TRBJ1-1,-
CASSQSTDTQYF,TGTGCCAGCAGCCAGTCCACAGATACGCAGTATTTT,TRBV11-1,once,TRBJ2-3,-
CASSLQDRANTGELFF,TGCGCCAGCAGCCTTCAAGACAGGGCTAACACCGGGGAGCTGTTTTTT,TRBV4-3,-,TRBJ2-2,TRBD1
CASSLSPGYTEAFF,TGCGCCAGCAGCTTGTCGCCAGGATACACTGAAGCTTTCTTT,TRBV5-1,-,TRBJ1-1,-
CASSYLLRDRADYGYTF,TGTGCCAGCAGTTACCTCCTCAGGGATCGCGCCGACTATGGCTACACCTTC,TRBV28,-,TRBJ1-2,-
CASSRINQPQHF,TGTGCCAGTAGCAGGATCAATCAGCCCCAGCATTTT,TRBV19,-,TRBJ1-5,-
CAPSSGGIDEKLFF,TGTGCTCCTAGTAGCGGGGGGATTGATGAAAAACTGTTTTTT,TRBV25-1,-,TRBJ1-4,-
CASSLGDGDTQYF,TGTGCCAGCAGCTTAGGTGACGGGGATACGCAGTATTTT,TRBV13,-,TRBJ2-3,-
CASRLLGAAGGADTQYF,TGTGCCAGCAGGCTTTTGGGGGCAGCGGGAGGGGCAGATACGCAGTATTTT,TRBV7-2,-,TRBJ2-3,TRBD2
CAISDGRGQREQYF,TGTGCCATCAGTGATGGCAGGGGGCAAAGGGAGCAGTACTTC,TRBV10-3,-,TRBJ2-7,TRBD1
CASSIGVGLRVVTGELFF,TGTGCCAGTAGTATAGGAGTCGGATTGAGGGTGGTGACCGGGGAGCTGTTTTTT,TRBV19,-,TRBJ2-2,-
CASSPTSGRPYEQYF,TGTGCCAGCAGTCCTACTAGCGGGAGGCCCTACGAGCAGTACTTC,TRBV27,-,TRBJ2-7,TRBD2
CASSLATSGITDTQYF,TGCGCCAGCAGCTTGGCCACTAGCGGAATCACAGATACGCAGTATTTT,TRBV5-1,-,TRBJ2-3,TRBD2